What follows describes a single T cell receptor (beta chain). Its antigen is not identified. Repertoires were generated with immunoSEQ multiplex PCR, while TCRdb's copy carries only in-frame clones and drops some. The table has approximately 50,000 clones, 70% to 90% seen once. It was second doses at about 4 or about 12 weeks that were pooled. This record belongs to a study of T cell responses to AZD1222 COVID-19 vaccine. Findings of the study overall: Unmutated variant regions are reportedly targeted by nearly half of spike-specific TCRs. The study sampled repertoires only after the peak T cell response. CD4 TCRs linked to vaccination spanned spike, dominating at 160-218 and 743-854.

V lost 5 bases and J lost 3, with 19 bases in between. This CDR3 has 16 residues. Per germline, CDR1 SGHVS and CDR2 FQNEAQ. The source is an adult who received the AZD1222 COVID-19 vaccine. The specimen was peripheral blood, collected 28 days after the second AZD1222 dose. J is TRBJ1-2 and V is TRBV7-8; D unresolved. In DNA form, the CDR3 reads TGTGCCAGCAGCCTCGCCCTAATGAACGGGGACTATGGCTACACCTTC. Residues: CASSLALMNGDYGYTF.